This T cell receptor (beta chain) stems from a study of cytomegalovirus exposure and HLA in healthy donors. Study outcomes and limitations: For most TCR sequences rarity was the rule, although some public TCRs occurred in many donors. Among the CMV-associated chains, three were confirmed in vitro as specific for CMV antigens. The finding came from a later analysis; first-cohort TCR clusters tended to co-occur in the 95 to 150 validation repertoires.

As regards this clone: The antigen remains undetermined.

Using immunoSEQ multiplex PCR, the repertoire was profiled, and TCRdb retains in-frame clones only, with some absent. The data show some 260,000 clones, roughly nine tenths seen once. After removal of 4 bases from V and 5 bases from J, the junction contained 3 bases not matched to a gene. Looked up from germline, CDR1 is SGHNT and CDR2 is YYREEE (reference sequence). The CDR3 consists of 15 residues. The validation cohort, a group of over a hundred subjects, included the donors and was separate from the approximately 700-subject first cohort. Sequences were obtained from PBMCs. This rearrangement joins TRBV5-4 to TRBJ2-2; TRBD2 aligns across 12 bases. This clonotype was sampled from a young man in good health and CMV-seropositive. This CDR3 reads CASSLTSGRTGELFF. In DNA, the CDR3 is TGTGCCAGCAGCCTGACTAGCGGGAGAACCGGGGAGCTGTTTTTT.